This T cell receptor (beta chain) came from a study of blood T cell repertoires in COVID-19. Across the study: Samples of COVID-19 (acute and convalescent) were obtained from the United States, Italy and Spain. Sources were T cells, B-cell-depleted T cells, or PBMCs; the material itself was cDNA or gDNA.

V was trimmed by 3 bases and J by 5 bases, leaving 11 bases between them. Germline CDR1 reads MNHEY; CDR2 reads SMNVEV (reference sequence). CDR3 length: 15 residues. Original analysis: Amplifying reference gene primers gave estimates of nucleated cell counts. Method: immunoSEQ multiplex PCR; TCRdb's copy keeps in-frame clones and lacks some. The V and J calls and clone size come from that table; D and trimming were worked out from the DNA. This table holds under 250,000 clones, more than 70% found once. The sequence was collected from a man aged 50-60 years with active or convalescent COVID-19. Sample: peripheral blood. The chain employs TRBV27 and TRBJ1-6, with D perhaps TRBD1 (6 bases). CDR3 amino acids: CASSFTGPNNSPLHF. CDR3 coding DNA: TGTGCCAGCAGTTTCACAGGGCCAAATAATTCACCCCTCCACTTT.